What follows are 10 T cell receptor beta chains derived from one specimen sequenced in a study of blood T cell repertoires in COVID-19. The table came from immunoSEQ multiplex PCR; TCRdb's copy has only in-frame clones and leaves some out. The table lists fewer than 300,000 clones, approximately 86% of them singletons, with around 10% in the top ten. Sequenced material: peripheral blood. The source is a man between 35 and 55 years old who had recovered from COVID-19.

The chain employs TRBV6-2 or TRBV6-3 and TRBJ1-1; D unclear. Deletions cut 4 bases from V and 5 bases from J, with 11 bases between. This CDR3 region has 13 residues. Germline V lookup: CDR1 MNHEY, CDR2 SVGEGT. The CDR3: CASSSPGRTEAFF. Written as DNA, the CDR3 is TGTGCCAGCAGTTCCCCTGGGAGGACTGAAGCTTTCTTT.

The rearrangement links TRBV6-2 or TRBV6-3 to TRBJ2-1; 7 bases line up with TRBD1. V dropped 2 bases and J dropped 9; count of bases not matched to a gene: 4. The CDR3 is 13 amino acids. Germline V gene lookup returns CDR1 MNHEY and CDR2 SVGEGT. CDR3 nucleotide sequence: TGTGCCAGCAGTTACCACAGGGGTGGTGAGCAGTTCTTC. It encodes CASSYHRGGEQFF.

This chain joins TRBV10-1 and TRBJ1-2; 9 nucleotides align to TRBD1. V lost 4 bases to trimming and J lost 7 bases; unmatched junction nucleotides: 7. The germline V gene encodes CDR1 WNHNN and CDR2 SYGVQD (reference sequence). The CDR3 is 14 residues long. The CDR3 bases are TGCGCCAGCAGTGCGATGGACAGGGGTCGTGGCTACACCTTC. This encodes CASSAMDRGRGYTF.

The chain joins TRBV10-3 to TRBJ2-3, with D hard to call. V lost 1 base and J lost 1, with 6 bases in between. Per germline, CDR1 ENHRY and CDR2 SYGVKD. The CDR3 runs 14 residues. As DNA, the CDR3 is TGTGCCATCAGTGAGTGGAGTGGCACAGATACGCAGTATTTT. Translation gives CAISEWSGTDTQYF.

The chain carries TRBV10-3 and TRBJ1-2, with D perhaps TRBD1 (6 bases). Trimming stripped 7 bases from V and 6 bases from J, with 15 bases between. Germline CDR1 is ENHRY and CDR2 is SYGVKD. The CDR3 sequence is 13 residues long. CDR3 in DNA: TGTGCCATCAAGGGGGTCAGGGATGATGGCTACACCTTC. The encoded protein is CAIKGVRDDGYTF.

V gene TRBV30 combines with J gene TRBJ2-5, with TRBD2 matching over 7 bases. Germline V gene data show CDR1 as GTSNPN and CDR2 as SVGIG (reference sequence). V was pared by 8 bases and J by 6 bases, with 15 bases of the junction left unmatched. This CDR3 spans 14 amino acids. The CDR3 nucleotides are TGTGCCGGAGGAAGACGGGGGGAGGCAAAGACCCAGTACTTC. Amino acid sequence: CAGGRRGEAKTQYF.

The J gene is TRBJ2-6, the V gene TRBV5-1, with no clear D. The germline gives CDR1 SGHRS, CDR2 YFSETQ. Trimming took off 6 bases at V and 6 bases at J, with 13 bases between the two ends. The CDR3 runs 14 residues. CDR3 DNA: TGCGCCAGCACAAACTCTTTTTTGGCCAACGTCCTGACTTTC. It yields the protein CASTNSFLANVLTF.

The chain combines TRBV7-2 with TRBJ2-7; tentatively, D is TRBD2 (5 bases). Germline CDR1 reads SGHTA; CDR2 reads FQGNSA. The CDR3 spans 13 residues. Trimming took 6 bases from V and 6 from J, leaving 15 bases between them. The CDR3 DNA follows: TGTGCCAGCAGTCCACCCCCTAGCCCCGAGCAGTACTTC. This sequence encodes CASSPPPSPEQYF. The variable domain in full, with the rest retrieved from reference TRBV7-2 and TRBJ2-7, is GAGVSQSPSNKVTEKGKDVELRCDPISGHTALYWYRQSLGQGLEFLIYFQGNSAPDKSGLPSDRFSAERTGGSVSTLTIQRTQQEDSAVYLCASSPPPSPEQYFGPGTRLTVT.

This clone was seen ten or more times. This rearrangement joins TRBV24-1 to TRBJ1-2; D is unresolved. V was clipped by 2 bases and J by 4 bases, with 16 bases between them. Germline CDR1 KGHDR, CDR2 SFDVKD. The CDR3 spans 16 residues. CDR3 protein: CATSDWVETLPYGYTF. Here the CDR3 DNA reads TGTGCCACCAGTGATTGGGTGGAGACCCTCCCCTATGGCTACACCTTC.

This rearrangement joins TRBV19 to TRBJ1-3, with 7 bases fitting TRBD1. Germline-derived CDR1 and CDR2 are LNHDA and SQIVND (reference sequence). This CDR3 has 19 residues. V lost 0 bases and J lost 0; bases outside the gene matches: 11. The CDR3 protein is CASSIDSQRTGRSGNTIYF. CDR3 DNA: TGTGCCAGTAGTATAGATTCCCAACGGACAGGCCGCTCTGGAAACACCATATATTTT.